Listed below are T cell receptor beta chains from one sample, sequenced in a study of T cell responses to AZD1222 COVID-19 vaccine. Profiling relied on immunoSEQ multiplex PCR, and the TCRdb table lists in-frame clones only, not all of them. This sample yields roughly 130,000 clones, of which about 90% are seen a single time; about 7.5% belongs to the top ten. The sequencing used peripheral blood, collected 28 days after the second dose of the MenACWY control vaccine. Source of these receptors: an adult who received the MenACWY meningococcal vaccine as a control. CDR3s include the opening cysteine and the closing phenylalanine or tryptophan. The order of the fields is CDR3 DNA, CDR3 protein, D gene, clone size, J gene, V gene. D genes are given only for firm matches. Clone size appears in some rows only: once, few, many, or a class for an expanded clone.

cdr3_nt: TGTGCCAGCGGACAGGGGGCGGGGGGGAATGAGCAGTTCTTC
cdr3_aa: CASGQGAGGNEQFF
d_call: TRBD1
clone_size: NA
j_call: TRBJ2-1
v_call: TRBV11-3

cdr3_nt: TGTGCCAGCAGTTTATACAATCAGCCCCAGCATTTT
cdr3_aa: CASSLYNQPQHF
d_call: NA
clone_size: few
j_call: TRBJ1-5
v_call: TRBV27

cdr3_nt: TGTGCCAGCAGTGCCAATGAAGCGGGCCTACCCCTCCACTTT
cdr3_aa: CASSANEAGLPLHF
d_call: NA
clone_size: NA
j_call: TRBJ1-6
v_call: TRBV2

cdr3_nt: TGTGCCTGGAGTAAGACAGGGATCGCTGAAGCTTTCTTT
cdr3_aa: CAWSKTGIAEAFF
d_call: TRBD1
clone_size: NA
j_call: TRBJ1-1
v_call: TRBV30

cdr3_nt: TGTGCCAGTAGGACACAAGCTATGAACACTGAAGCTTTCTTT
cdr3_aa: CASRTQAMNTEAFF
d_call: NA
clone_size: NA
j_call: TRBJ1-1
v_call: TRBV19

cdr3_nt: TGTGCCATCAGTGGGCTTTGGGAGTCCGGGGAGCTGTTTTTT
cdr3_aa: CAISGLWESGELFF
d_call: NA
clone_size: NA
j_call: TRBJ2-2
v_call: TRBV10-3

cdr3_nt: TGTGCCACCAGTGACCTAGAGGATGGCTACACCTTC
cdr3_aa: CATSDLEDGYTF
d_call: NA
clone_size: NA
j_call: TRBJ1-2
v_call: TRBV24-1

cdr3_nt: TGTGCCATCCAGGGACAGGGCTCCTACGAGCAGTACTTC
cdr3_aa: CAIQGQGSYEQYF
d_call: TRBD1
clone_size: NA
j_call: TRBJ2-7
v_call: TRBV10-3

cdr3_nt: TGTGCCAGCAGATCCCCGGACCTTTCACCCCTCCACTTT
cdr3_aa: CASRSPDLSPLHF
d_call: NA
clone_size: NA
j_call: TRBJ1-6
v_call: TRBV28

cdr3_nt: TGTGCCAGCAGGTCGACAAATAACTATGGCTACACCTTC
cdr3_aa: CASRSTNNYGYTF
d_call: NA
clone_size: NA
j_call: TRBJ1-2
v_call: TRBV6-5

cdr3_nt: TGTGCCAGCAGTTCCTTGCGCCCACCGGGTAATGAGCAGTTCTTC
cdr3_aa: CASSSLRPPGNEQFF
d_call: NA
clone_size: NA
j_call: TRBJ2-1
v_call: TRBV28

cdr3_nt: TGTGCCAGCAGCTTAATGGGCAATGAGCAGTTCTTC
cdr3_aa: CASSLMGNEQFF
d_call: NA
clone_size: NA
j_call: TRBJ2-1
v_call: TRBV7-2

cdr3_nt: TGTGCCAGCAGCTTATATGCGGGCTCCTACAATGAGCAGTTCTTC
cdr3_aa: CASSLYAGSYNEQFF
d_call: NA
clone_size: NA
j_call: TRBJ2-1
v_call: TRBV11-3

cdr3_nt: TGTGCCAGCAGCCCTCAGACAGGGGGGCAAGAGACCCAGTACTTC
cdr3_aa: CASSPQTGGQETQYF
d_call: TRBD1
clone_size: once
j_call: TRBJ2-5
v_call: TRBV7-3

cdr3_nt: TGTGCCAGCAGCTTAGGGAGGGATAACTATGGCTACACCTTC
cdr3_aa: CASSLGRDNYGYTF
d_call: NA
clone_size: NA
j_call: TRBJ1-2
v_call: TRBV11-2

cdr3_nt: TGTGCCAGCAGCCCACAGGCGACTATCCAAGAGACCCAGTACTTC
cdr3_aa: CASSPQATIQETQYF
d_call: NA
clone_size: once
j_call: TRBJ2-5
v_call: TRBV28

cdr3_nt: TGTGCCAGCAGTTTATCCTTTGGGAACACTGAAGCTTTCTTT
cdr3_aa: CASSLSFGNTEAFF
d_call: NA
clone_size: once
j_call: TRBJ1-1
v_call: TRBV27

cdr3_nt: TGTGCCAGCAGTTTATCGGCGGGCGCGGGTAATGGCTACACCTTC
cdr3_aa: CASSLSAGAGNGYTF
d_call: NA
clone_size: NA
j_call: TRBJ1-2
v_call: TRBV27

cdr3_nt: TGTGCCAGCAGTTTATTATCGGGGACTGAAGCTTTCTTT
cdr3_aa: CASSLLSGTEAFF
d_call: NA
clone_size: NA
j_call: TRBJ1-1
v_call: TRBV12-3/TRBV12-4

cdr3_nt: TGTGCCAGCAACAATAAGGGACTAGCGGGACGGAATGAGCAGTTCTTC
cdr3_aa: CASNNKGLAGRNEQFF
d_call: TRBD2
clone_size: few
j_call: TRBJ2-1
v_call: TRBV28

cdr3_nt: TGCGCCAGCAGCTTTCCGCAGAGGGATACGCAGTATTTT
cdr3_aa: CASSFPQRDTQYF
d_call: NA
clone_size: NA
j_call: TRBJ2-3
v_call: TRBV5-1

cdr3_nt: TGTGCCAGCAGTCAAAGCAGGGGGACTGAAGCTTTCTTT
cdr3_aa: CASSQSRGTEAFF
d_call: TRBD1
clone_size: few
j_call: TRBJ1-1
v_call: TRBV28

cdr3_nt: TGTGCCAGCAGCTTTCGTTTCGGGACAGGGATTGAAAAACTGTTTTTT
cdr3_aa: CASSFRFGTGIEKLFF
d_call: TRBD1
clone_size: NA
j_call: TRBJ1-4
v_call: TRBV5-6

cdr3_nt: TGTGCCAGCAGCGCTACAGGGATTAATAATTCACCCCTCCACTTT
cdr3_aa: CASSATGINNSPLHF
d_call: NA
clone_size: NA
j_call: TRBJ1-6
v_call: TRBV9

cdr3_nt: TGTGCCAGCAGTTTCAGAGGTGGGACTGAAGCTTTCTTT
cdr3_aa: CASSFRGGTEAFF
d_call: NA
clone_size: NA
j_call: TRBJ1-1
v_call: TRBV27

cdr3_nt: TGCAGCATGGCGGACGGGTACGAGCAGTACTTC
cdr3_aa: CSMADGYEQYF
d_call: NA
clone_size: NA
j_call: TRBJ2-7
v_call: TRBV29-1

cdr3_nt: TGTGCCAGCAGAGAGACGGTGGCCTACGAGCAGTACTTC
cdr3_aa: CASRETVAYEQYF
d_call: NA
clone_size: NA
j_call: TRBJ2-7
v_call: TRBV28

cdr3_nt: TGTGCCAGCAGCCCACCCAGTCCCGGGACAGGGGGCAACACTGAAGCTTTCTTT
cdr3_aa: CASSPPSPGTGGNTEAFF
d_call: TRBD1
clone_size: NA
j_call: TRBJ1-1
v_call: TRBV7-3

cdr3_nt: TGTGCCAGCAGCCAACCAAGAGACAGATCCCTCTTC
cdr3_aa: CASSQPRDRSLF
d_call: NA
clone_size: NA
j_call: TRBJ2-7
v_call: TRBV11-2